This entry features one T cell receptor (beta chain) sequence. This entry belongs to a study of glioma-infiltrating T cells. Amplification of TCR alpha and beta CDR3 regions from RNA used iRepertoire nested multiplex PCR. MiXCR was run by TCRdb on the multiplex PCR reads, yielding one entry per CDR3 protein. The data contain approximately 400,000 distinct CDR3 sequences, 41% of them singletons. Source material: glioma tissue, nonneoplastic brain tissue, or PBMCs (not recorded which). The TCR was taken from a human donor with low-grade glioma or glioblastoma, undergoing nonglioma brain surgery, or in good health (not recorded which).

The DNA of the CDR3 is TGTGCCAGCAGTCCGATAGCGGGAGAGACCACCGGGGAGCTGTTTTTT. Protein: CASSPIAGETTGELFF. This rearrangement joins TRBV28 to TRBJ2-2, with 9 bases aligning to TRBD2. V lost 5 bases, J lost 4 bases, and 8 bases stayed unmatched. The CDR3 loop spans 16 amino acids. CDR1 and CDR2 (germline): MDHEN, SYDVKM. The full variable domain, rest sourced from reference TRBV28 and TRBJ2-2, is DVKVTQSSRYLVKRTGEKVFLECVQDMDHENMFWYRQDPGLGLRLIYFSYDVKMKEKGDIPEGYSVSREKKERFSLILESASTNQTSMYLCASSPIAGETTGELFFGEGSRLTVL.